This TCR beta chain was found in a study of early T cells in non-severe SARS-CoV-2 infection. At the level of the study: Sequenced material consisted of bulk RNA (from unsorted whole blood), and chains were unpaired.

The length of the CDR3 is 17 residues. Germline V gene sequence: CDR1 MNHNY, CDR2 SVGAGI (reference sequence). The V gene end was trimmed by 6 bases and the J gene end by 4 bases; junction bases not matched to a gene: 14. This clonotype was counted ten times or more. No antigen is known for it. Individually, cDNA molecules had unique molecular identifiers attached to them. TCRdb re-called the 5' RACE reads through MiXCR, storing one row per CDR3 protein. Here the sample spans some 27,000 distinct CDR3 sequences, around 5.3% being singletons. Study-level results: Anti-spike CD8 specificities were favored by VDJdb matching, whose results missed private and CD4 specificities.

The TCR originated in an adult who was a healthcare worker with PCR-confirmed SARS-CoV-2 infection or an uninfected control (not recorded which). V and J are TRBV6-6 and TRBJ1-2; 10 positions agree with TRBD1. Sequenced: whole blood. CDR3 DNA: TGTGCCAGCAGCCGATCGGGGGGGACAGGGGTTATCTATGGCTACACCTTC. It yields the protein CASSRSGGTGVIYGYTF.